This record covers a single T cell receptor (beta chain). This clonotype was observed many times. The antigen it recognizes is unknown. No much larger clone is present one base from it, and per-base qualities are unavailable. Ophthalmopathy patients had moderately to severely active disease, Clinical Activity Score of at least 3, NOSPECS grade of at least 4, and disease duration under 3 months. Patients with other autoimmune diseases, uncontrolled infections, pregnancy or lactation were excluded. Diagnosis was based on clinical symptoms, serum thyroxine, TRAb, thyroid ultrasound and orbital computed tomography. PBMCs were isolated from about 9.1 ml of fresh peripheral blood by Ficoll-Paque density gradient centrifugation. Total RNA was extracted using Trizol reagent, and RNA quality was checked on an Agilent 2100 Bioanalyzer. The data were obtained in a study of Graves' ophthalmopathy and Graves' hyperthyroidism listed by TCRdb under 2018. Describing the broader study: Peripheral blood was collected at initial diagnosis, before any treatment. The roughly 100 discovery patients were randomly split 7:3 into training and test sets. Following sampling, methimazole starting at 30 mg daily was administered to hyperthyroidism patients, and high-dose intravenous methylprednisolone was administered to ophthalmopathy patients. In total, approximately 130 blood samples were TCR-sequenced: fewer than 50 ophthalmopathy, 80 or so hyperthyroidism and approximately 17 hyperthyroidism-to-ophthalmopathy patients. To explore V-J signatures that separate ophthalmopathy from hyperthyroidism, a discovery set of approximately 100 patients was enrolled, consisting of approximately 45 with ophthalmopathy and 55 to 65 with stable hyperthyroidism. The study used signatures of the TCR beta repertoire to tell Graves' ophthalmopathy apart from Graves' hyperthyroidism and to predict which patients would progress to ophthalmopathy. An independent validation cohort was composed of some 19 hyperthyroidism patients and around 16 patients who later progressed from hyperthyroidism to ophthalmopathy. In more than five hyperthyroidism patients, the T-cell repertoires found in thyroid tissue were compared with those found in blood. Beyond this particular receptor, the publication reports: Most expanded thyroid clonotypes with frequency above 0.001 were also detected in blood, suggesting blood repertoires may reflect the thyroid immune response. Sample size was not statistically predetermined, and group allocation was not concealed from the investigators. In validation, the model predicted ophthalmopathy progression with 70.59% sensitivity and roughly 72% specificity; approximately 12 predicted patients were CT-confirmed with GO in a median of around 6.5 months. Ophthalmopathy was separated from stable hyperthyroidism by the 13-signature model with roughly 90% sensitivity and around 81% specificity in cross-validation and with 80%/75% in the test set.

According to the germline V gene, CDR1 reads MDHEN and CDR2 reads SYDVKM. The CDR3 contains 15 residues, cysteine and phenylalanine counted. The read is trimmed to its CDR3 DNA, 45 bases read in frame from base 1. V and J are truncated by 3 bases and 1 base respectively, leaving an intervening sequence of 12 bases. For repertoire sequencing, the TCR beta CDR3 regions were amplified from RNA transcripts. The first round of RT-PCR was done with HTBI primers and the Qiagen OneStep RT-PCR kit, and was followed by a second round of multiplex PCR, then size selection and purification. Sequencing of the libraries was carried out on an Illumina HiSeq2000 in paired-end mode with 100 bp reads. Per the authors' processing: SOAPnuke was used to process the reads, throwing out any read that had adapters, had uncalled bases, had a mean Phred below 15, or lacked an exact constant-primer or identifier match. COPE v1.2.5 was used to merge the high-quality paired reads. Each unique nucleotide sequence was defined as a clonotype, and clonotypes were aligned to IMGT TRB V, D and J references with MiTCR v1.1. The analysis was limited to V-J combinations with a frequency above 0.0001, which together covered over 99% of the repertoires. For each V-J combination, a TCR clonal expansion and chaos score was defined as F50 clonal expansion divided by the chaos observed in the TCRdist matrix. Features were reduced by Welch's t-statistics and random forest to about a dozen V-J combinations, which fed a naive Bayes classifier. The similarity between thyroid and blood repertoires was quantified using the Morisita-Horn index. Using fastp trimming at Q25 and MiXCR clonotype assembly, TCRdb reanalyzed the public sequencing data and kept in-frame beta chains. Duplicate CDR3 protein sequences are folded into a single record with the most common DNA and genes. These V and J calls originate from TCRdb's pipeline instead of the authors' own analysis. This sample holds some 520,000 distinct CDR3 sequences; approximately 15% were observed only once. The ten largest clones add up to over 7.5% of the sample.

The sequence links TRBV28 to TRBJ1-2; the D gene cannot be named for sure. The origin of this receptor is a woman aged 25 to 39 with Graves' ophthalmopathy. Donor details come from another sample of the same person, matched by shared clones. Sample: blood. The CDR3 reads CASSFGGVGNYGYTF. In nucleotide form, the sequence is TGTGCCAGCAGTTTTGGAGGTGTAGGTAACTATGGCTACACCTTC.